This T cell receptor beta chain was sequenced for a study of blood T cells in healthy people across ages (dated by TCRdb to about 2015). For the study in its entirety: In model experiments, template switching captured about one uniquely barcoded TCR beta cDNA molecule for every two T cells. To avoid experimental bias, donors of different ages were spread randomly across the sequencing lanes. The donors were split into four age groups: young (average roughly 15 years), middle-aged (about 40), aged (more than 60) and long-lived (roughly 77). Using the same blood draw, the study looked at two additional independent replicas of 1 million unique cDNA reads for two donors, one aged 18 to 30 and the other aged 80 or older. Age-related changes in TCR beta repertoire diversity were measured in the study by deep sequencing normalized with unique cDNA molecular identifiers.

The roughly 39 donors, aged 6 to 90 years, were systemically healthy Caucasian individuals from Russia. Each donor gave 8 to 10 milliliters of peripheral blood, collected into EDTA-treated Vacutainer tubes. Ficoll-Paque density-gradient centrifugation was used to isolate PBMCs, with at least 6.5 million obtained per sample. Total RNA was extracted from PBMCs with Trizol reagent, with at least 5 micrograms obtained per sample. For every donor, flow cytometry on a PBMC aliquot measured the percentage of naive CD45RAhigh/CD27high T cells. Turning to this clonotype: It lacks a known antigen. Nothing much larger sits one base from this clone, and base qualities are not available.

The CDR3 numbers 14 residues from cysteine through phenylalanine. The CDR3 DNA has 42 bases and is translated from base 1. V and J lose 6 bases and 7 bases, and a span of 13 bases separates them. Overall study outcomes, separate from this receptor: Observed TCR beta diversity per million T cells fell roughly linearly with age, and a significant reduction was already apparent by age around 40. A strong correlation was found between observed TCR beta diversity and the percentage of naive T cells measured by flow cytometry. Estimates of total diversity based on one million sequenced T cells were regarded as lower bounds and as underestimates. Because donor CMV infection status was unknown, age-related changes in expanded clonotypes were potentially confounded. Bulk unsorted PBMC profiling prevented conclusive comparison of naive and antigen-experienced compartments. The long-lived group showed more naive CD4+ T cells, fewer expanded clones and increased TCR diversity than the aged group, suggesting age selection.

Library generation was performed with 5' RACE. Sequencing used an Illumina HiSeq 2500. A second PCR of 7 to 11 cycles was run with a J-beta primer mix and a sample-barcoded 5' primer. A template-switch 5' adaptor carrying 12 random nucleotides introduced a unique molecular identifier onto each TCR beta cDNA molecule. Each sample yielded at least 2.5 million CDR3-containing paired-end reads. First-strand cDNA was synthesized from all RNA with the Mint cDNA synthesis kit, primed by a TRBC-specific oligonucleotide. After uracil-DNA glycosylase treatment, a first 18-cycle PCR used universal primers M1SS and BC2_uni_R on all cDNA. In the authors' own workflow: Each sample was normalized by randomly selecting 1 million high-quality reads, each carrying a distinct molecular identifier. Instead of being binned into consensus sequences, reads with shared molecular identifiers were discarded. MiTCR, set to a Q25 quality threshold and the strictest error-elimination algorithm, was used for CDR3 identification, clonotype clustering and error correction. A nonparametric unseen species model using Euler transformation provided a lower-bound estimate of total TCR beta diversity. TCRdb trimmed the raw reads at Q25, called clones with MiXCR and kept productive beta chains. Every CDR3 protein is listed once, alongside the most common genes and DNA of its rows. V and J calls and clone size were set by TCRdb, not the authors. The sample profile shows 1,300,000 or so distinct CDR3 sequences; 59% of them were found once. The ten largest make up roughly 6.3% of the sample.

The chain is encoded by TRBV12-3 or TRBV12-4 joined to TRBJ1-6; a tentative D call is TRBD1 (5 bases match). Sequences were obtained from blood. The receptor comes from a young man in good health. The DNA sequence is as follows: TGTGCCAGCAGAAAGGGGACTGGGAATTCACCCCTCCACTTT. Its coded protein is CASRKGTGNSPLHF.